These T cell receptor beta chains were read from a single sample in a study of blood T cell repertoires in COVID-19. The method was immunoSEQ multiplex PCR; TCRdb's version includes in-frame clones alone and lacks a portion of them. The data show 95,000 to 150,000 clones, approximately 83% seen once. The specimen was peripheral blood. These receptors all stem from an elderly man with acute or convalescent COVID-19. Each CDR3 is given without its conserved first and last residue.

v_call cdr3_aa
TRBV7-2 ASSFGQGSLMNTEAF
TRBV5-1 ASSPTALSYEQY
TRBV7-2 ASSLGIDSGNTIY
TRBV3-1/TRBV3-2 ASSRSTNQPQH
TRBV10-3 AISEDRGISYTGELF
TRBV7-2 ASSPGQGRAGSPLH
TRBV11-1 ASSLAEVEGSTGELF
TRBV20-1 SVQTLNTIY
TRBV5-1 ASSLEGQGGQPQH
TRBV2 ASRPRQGVNSPLH
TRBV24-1 ATSEKLRGNEQF
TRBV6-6 ASSHPGTPPYNEQF
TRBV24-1 ATRAGTGESSPLH
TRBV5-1 ASSLLIPVNTEAF
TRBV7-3 ASSLTLQGEGYT
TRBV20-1 SASVQGAGYT
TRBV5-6 ASSWGQPLPGYT
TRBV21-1 ASAANYGYT
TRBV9 ASSPRQEPDPGGYT
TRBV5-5 ASSLSLPSNTGELF
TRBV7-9 ASSPGQNNYGYT
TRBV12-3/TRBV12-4 ASSLRGYGYT
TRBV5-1 ASSLGGRETQY
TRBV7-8 ASSLVLASGRGETQY
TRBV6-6 ASSYSEYSSNQPRH
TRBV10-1 ASSESSVRDNTQY
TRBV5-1 ASSPPHIAAYSYEQY
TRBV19 ASAPGQGNYGYT
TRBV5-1 ASSLVGAGGYNEQF
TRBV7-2 ASSLATGGRETQY
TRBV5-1 ASSLSGGNSGNTIY
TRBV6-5 ASSYPILRERETQY
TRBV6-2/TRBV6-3 ASSFRGLAEGYYEQY
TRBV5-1 ASSTHGLQAQETQY
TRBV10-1 ASSRSVNYEQY
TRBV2 ASIQQGYYGYT
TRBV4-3 ASSQGSQRLDYGGYT
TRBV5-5 ASSLEAGRQNQPQH
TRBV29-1 SVEGEQGRFPETQY